This T cell receptor beta chain was recovered during a study of T cells in tuberculosis. For the study at large: This South African cohort compared adolescents with or without latent tuberculosis against adults with active tuberculosis. Within 7 days of starting treatment, or before, PBMC were stored. General study findings and limits: Selection depended on which cryopreserved specimens were available.

Points on this clone: Its antigen remains unidentified.

Specified time point: new active TB diagnosis, blood taken before or within 7 days of starting treatment. Positive smear microscopy and/or M. tuberculosis culture confirmed active disease. The table came from immunoSEQ multiplex PCR; TCRdb's copy has only in-frame clones and leaves some out. The profile shows about 34,000 clones, approximately 93% of them singletons. Trimming cost V 0 bases and J 7 bases; bases outside gene matches: 5. This CDR3 contains 14 residues. Per germline, CDR1 SGDLS and CDR2 YYNGEE. The source material was PBMCs, sampled at tuberculosis diagnosis. The TCR was taken from an adult with tuberculosis. The chain recombines TRBV9 with TRBJ2-7, with 9 bases matching TRBD1. The CDR3 here is CASSVGTGTGEQYF. The CDR3 nucleotides are TGTGCCAGCAGCGTAGGAACCGGGACAGGGGAGCAGTACTTC. Together with reference TRBV9 and TRBJ2-7, the CDR3 gives the full variable domain: DSGVTQTPKHLITATGQRVTLRCSPRSGDLSVYWYQQSLDQGLQFLIQYYNGEERAKGNILERFSAQQFPDLHSELNLSSLELGDSALYFCASSVGTGTGEQYFGPGTRLTVT.